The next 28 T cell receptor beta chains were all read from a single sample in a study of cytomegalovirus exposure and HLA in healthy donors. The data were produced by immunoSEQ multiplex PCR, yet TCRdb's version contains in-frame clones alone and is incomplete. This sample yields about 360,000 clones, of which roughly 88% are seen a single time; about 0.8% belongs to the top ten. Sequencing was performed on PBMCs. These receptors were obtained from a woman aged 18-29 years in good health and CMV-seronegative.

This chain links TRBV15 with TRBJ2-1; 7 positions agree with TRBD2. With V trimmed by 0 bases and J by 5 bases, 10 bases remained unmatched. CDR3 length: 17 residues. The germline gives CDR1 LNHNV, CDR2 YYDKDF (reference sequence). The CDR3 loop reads CATSRDSTAGADNEQFF. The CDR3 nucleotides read TGTGCCACCAGCAGAGATAGTACTGCGGGAGCAGACAATGAGCAGTTCTTC.

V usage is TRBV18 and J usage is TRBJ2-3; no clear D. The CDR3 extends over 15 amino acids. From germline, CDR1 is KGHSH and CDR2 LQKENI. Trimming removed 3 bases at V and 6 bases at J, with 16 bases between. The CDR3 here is CASSPAGSRSDTQYF. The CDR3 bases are TGTGCCAGCTCACCGGCCGGTTCCCGGAGTGATACGCAGTATTTT.

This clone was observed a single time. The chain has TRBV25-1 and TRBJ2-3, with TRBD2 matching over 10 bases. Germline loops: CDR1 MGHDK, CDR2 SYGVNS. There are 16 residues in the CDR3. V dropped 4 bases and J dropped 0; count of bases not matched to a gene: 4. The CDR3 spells CASSGWTSGSTDTQYF. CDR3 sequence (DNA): TGTGCCAGCAGTGGATGGACTAGCGGTAGCACAGATACGCAGTATTTT. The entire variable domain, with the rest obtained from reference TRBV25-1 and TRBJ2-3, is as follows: EADIYQTPRYLVIGTGKKITLECSQTMGHDKMYWYQQDPGMELHLIHYSYGVNSTEKGDLSSESTVSRIRTEHFPLTLESARPSHTSQYLCASSGWTSGSTDTQYFGPGTRLTVL.

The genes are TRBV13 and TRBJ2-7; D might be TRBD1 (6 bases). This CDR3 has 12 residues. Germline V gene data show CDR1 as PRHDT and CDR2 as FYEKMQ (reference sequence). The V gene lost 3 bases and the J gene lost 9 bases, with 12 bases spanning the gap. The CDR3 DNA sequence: TGTGCCAGCAGCTTCCGACAGGTGGGGCAGTACTTC. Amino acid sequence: CASSFRQVGQYF.

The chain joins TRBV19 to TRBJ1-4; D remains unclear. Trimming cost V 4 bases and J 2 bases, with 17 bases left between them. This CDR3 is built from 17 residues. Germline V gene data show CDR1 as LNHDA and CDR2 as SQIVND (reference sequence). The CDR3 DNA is TGTGCCAGTAGTAAGAGGGAAGGAGTCCGTACTAATGAAAAACTGTTTTTT. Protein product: CASSKREGVRTNEKLFF.

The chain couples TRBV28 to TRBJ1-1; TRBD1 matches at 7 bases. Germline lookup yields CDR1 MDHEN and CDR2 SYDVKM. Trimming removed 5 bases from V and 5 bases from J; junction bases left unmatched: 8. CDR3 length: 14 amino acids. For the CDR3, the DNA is TGTGCCAGCAGTCCAGGGGGGAGGATAACTGAAGCTTTCTTT. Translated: CASSPGGRITEAFF. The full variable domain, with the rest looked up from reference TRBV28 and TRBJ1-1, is DVKVTQSSRYLVKRTGEKVFLECVQDMDHENMFWYRQDPGLGLRLIYFSYDVKMKEKGDIPEGYSVSREKKERFSLILESASTNQTSMYLCASSPGGRITEAFFGQGTRLTVV.

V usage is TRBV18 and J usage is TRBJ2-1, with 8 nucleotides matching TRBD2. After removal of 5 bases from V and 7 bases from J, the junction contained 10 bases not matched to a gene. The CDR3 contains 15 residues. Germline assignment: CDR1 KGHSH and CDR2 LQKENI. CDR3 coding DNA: TGTGCCAGCTCATCAACCCCGGGACTAGTTAATGAGCAGTTCTTC. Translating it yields CASSSTPGLVNEQFF.

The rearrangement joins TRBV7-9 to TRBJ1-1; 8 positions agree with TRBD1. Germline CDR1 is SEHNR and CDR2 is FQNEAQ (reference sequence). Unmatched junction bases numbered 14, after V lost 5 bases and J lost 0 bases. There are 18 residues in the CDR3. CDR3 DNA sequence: TGTGCCAGCAGCCGGGGAGACAGGGGTTGGTTGATGAACACTGAAGCTTTCTTT. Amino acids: CASSRGDRGWLMNTEAFF.

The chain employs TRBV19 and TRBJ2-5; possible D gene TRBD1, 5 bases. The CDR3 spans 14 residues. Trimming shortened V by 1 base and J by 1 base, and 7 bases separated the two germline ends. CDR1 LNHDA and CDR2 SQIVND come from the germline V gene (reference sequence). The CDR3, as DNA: TGTGCCAGTAGTATAGGGGGCACCCAAGAGACCCAGTACTTC. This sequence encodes CASSIGGTQETQYF.

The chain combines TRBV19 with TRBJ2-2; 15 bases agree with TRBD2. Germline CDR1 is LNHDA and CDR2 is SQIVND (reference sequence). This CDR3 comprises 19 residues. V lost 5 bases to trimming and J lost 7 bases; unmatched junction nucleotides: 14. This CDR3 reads CASSYMSGLAGGPGGELFF. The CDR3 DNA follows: TGTGCCAGTAGTTATATGAGTGGACTAGCGGGGGGGCCCGGCGGGGAGCTGTTTTTT.

The CDR3 reads CASSALGQGEETQYF. Here the CDR3 DNA reads TGTGCCAGCAGCGCCTTGGGACAGGGTGAAGAGACCCAGTACTTC. V is TRBV9 and J is TRBJ2-5, with 9 bases aligning to TRBD1. Unmatched junction bases numbered 6, after V lost 3 bases and J lost 3 bases. The CDR3 is 15 amino acids. Germline V gene lookup returns CDR1 SGDLS and CDR2 YYNGEE. The variable domain in full, with the rest retrieved from reference TRBV9 and TRBJ2-5, is DSGVTQTPKHLITATGQRVTLRCSPRSGDLSVYWYQQSLDQGLQFLIQYYNGEERAKGNILERFSAQQFPDLHSELNLSSLELGDSALYFCASSALGQGEETQYFGPGTRLLVL.

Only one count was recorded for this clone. The CDR3 DNA is TGTGCCACCCAACTCTCGGGGGGTCAGCCCCAGCATTTT. Protein: CATQLSGGQPQHF. The V and J genes are TRBV27 and TRBJ1-5, with D perhaps matching TRBD1 (5 bases). With 10 bases removed from V and 6 bases from J, the gap between germline ends came to 16 bases. CDR3 size: 13 residues. Germline assignment: CDR1 MNHEY and CDR2 SMNVEV (reference sequence).

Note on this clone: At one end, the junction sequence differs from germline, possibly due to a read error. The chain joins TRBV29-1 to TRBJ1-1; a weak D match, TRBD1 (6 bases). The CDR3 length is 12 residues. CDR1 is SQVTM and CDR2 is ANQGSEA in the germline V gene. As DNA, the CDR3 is TGCAGCGTCGAAGGGGGGGTCACTGAAGCTTTCTTT. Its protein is CSVEGGVTEAFF.

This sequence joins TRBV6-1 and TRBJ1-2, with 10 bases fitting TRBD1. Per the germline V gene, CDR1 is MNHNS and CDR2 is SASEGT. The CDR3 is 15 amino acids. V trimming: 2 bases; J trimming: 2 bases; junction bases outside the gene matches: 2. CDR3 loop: CASSERTGGNYGYTF. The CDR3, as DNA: TGTGCCAGCAGTGAAAGGACAGGGGGAAACTATGGCTACACCTTC.

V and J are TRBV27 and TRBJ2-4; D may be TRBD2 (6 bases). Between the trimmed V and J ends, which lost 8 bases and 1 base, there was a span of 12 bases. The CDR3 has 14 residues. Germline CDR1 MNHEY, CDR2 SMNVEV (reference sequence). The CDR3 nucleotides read TGTGCCAGCGGATTTCGGGGGGCCAAAAACATTCAGTACTTC. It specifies CASGFRGAKNIQYF.

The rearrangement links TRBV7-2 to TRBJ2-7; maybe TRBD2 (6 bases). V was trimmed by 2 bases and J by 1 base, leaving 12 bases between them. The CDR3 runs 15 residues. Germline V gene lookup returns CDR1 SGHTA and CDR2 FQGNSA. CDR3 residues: CASSLSRGASYEQYF. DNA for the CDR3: TGTGCCAGCAGCTTATCTCGCGGGGCTTCCTACGAGCAGTACTTC.

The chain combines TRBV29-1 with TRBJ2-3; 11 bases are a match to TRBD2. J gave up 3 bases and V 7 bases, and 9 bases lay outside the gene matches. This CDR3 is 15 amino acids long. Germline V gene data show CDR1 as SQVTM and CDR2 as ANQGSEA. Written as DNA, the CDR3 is TGCAGCGGTGCCCGGACTAGCGGGTGGACAGATACGCAGTATTTT. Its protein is CSGARTSGWTDTQYF.

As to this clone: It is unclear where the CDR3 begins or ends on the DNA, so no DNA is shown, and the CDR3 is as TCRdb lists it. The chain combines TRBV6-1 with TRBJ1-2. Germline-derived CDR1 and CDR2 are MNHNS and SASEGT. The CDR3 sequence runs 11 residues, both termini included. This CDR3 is CASRSVAGGTF.

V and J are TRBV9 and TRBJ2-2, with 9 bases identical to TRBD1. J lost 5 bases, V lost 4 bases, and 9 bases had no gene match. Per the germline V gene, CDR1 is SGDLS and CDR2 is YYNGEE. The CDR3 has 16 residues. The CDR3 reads CASSSTGGASTGELFF. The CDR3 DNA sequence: TGTGCCAGCAGCTCCACAGGGGGCGCGAGTACCGGGGAGCTGTTTTTT. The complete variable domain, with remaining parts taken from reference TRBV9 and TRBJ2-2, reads DSGVTQTPKHLITATGQRVTLRCSPRSGDLSVYWYQQSLDQGLQFLIQYYNGEERAKGNILERFSAQQFPDLHSELNLSSLELGDSALYFCASSSTGGASTGELFFGEGSRLTVL.

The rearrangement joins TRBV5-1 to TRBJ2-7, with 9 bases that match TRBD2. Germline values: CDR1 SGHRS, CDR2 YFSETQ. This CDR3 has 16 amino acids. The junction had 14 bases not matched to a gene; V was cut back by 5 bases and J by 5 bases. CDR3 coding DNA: TGCGCCAGCAGTTCTACCCGCGGGGGGGCCGGGGACGAGCAGTACTTC. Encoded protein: CASSSTRGGAGDEQYF.

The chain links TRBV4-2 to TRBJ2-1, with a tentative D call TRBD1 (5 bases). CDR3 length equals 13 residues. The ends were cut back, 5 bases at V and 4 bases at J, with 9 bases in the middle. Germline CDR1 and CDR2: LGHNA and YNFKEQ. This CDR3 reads CASSGAEYNEQFF. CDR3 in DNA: TGTGCCAGCAGCGGGGCGGAGTACAATGAGCAGTTCTTC.

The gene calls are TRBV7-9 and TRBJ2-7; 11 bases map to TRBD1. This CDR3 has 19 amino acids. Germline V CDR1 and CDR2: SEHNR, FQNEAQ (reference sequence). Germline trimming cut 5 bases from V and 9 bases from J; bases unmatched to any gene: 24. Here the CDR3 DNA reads TGTGCCAGCAGCCCAACCATCTCCGCCGGGACAGGGGGTACCCCTGGGCAGTACTTC. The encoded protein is CASSPTISAGTGGTPGQYF.

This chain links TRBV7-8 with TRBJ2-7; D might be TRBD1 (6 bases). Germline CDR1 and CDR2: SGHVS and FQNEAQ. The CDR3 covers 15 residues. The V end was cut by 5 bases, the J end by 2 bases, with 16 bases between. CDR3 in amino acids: CASSPPPGVAYEQYF. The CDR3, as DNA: TGTGCCAGCAGCCCACCCCCAGGGGTGGCCTACGAGCAGTACTTC.

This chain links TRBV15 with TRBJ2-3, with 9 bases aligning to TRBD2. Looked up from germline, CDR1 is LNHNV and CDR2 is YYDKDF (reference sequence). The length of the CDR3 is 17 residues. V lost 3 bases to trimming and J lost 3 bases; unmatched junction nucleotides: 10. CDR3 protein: CATSSEASGEGTDTQYF. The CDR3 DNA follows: TGTGCCACCAGCAGTGAGGCTAGCGGGGAGGGAACAGATACGCAGTATTTT.

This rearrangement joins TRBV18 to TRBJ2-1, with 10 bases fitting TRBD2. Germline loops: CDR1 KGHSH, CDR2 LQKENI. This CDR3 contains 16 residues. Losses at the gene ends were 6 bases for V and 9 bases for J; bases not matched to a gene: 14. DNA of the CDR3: TGTGCCAGCTCTTCCCGAGCCCTAGCGGGAGATGGTGAGCAGTTCTTC. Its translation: CASSSRALAGDGEQFF. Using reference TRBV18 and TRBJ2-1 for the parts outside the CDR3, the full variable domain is NAGVMQNPRHLVRRRGQEARLRCSPMKGHSHVYWYRQLPEEGLKFMVYLQKENIIDESGMPKERFSAEFPKEGPSILRIQQVVRGDSAAYFCASSSRALAGDGEQFFGPGTRLTVL.

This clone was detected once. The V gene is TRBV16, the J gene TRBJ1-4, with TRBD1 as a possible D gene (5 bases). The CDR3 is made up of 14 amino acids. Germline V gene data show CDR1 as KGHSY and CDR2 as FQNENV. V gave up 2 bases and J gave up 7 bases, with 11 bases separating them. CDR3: CASSQGGAVEKLFF. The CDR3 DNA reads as TGTGCCAGCAGCCAAGGAGGGGCGGTTGAAAAACTGTTTTTT.

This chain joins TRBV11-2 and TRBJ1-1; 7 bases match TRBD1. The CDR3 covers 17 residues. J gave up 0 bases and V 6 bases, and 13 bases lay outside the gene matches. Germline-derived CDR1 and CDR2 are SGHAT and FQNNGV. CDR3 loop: CASSREGTAPLNTEAFF. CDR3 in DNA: TGTGCCAGCAGTAGAGAAGGGACAGCCCCCTTGAACACTGAAGCTTTCTTT. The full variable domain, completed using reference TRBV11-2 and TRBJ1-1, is EAGVAQSPRYKIIEKRQSVAFWCNPISGHATLYWYQQILGQGPKLLIQFQNNGVVDDSQLPKDRFSAERLKGVDSTLKIQPAKLEDSAVYLCASSREGTAPLNTEAFFGQGTRLTVV.

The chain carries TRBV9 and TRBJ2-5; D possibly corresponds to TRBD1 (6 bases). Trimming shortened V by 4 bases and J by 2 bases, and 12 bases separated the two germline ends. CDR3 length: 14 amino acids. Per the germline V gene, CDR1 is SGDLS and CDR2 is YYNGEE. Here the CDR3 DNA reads TGTGCCAGCAGCCCCGGACAGACTCAAGAGACCCAGTACTTC. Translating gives CASSPGQTQETQYF.